This T cell receptor beta chain was captured in a study of T cells after yellow fever vaccination. General observations from the study: Reappearance after the booster was seen for most primary-vaccination clones, at roughly 96% CD4 and 88% CD8.

This clonotype was counted only a few times. The antigen remains undetermined. CDR3 length: 15 amino acids. The V gene's germline CDR1 is SGHNT and CDR2 YYREEE (reference sequence). Trimming removed 3 bases at V and 9 bases at J, with 19 bases between. TCRdb used MiXCR to reprocess the 5' RACE reads, holding one entry per CDR3 protein. Among around 140,000 distinct CDR3 sequences listed, 7.7% were seen once. V is TRBV5-4 and J is TRBJ2-4; D is perhaps TRBD1 or TRBD2 (5 bases each). The material was CD4+ T cells sorted from PBMCs, obtained 5 days after the yellow fever booster vaccination. This clonotype was obtained from a man aged 30-40 years who received the YFV17D yellow fever vaccine. The DNA for the CDR3 is TGTGCCAGCAGCTCTCGGGACCCGGGAACAGTCATTCAGTACTTC. Translating gives CASSSRDPGTVIQYF.